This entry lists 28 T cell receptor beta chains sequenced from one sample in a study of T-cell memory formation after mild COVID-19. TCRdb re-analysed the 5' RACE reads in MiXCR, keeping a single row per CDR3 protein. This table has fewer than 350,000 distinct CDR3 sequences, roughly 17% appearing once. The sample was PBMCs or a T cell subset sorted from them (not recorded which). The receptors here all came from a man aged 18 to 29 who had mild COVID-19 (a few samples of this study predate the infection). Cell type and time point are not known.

The CDR3 here is CASSQDRNRGLPKNIQYF. The CDR3 DNA sequence: TGCGCCAGCAGCCAAGATAGGAACAGGGGGCTTCCCAAAAACATTCAGTACTTC. The chain recombines TRBV4-1 with TRBJ2-4, with 9 bases that match TRBD1. Germline values: CDR1 MGHRA, CDR2 YSYEKL. V lost 0 bases and J lost 2; bases outside the gene matches: 8. CDR3 length: 18 residues.

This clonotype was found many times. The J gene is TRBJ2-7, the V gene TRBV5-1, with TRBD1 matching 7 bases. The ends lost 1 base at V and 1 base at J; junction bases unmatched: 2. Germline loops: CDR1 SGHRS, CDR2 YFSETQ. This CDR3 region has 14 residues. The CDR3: CASSLQGESYEQYV. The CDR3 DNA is TGCGCCAGCAGCTTGCAGGGGGAATCCTACGAGCAGTACGTC.

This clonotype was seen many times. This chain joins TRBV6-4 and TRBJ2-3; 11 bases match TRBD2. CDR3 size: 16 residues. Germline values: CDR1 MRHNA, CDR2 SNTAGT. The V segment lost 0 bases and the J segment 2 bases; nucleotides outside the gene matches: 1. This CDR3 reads CASSDSSGGATDTQYF. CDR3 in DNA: TGTGCCAGCAGTGACTCTAGCGGGGGGGCCACAGATACGCAGTATTTT.

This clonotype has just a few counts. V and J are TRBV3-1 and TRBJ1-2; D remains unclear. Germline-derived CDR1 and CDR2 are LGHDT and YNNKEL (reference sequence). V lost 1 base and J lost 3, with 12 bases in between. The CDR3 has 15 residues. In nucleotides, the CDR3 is TGTGCCAGCAGCCAAGGGGAGGCAGTAGACTATGGCTACACCTTC. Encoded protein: CASSQGEAVDYGYTF. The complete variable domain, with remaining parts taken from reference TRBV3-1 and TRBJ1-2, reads DTAVSQTPKYLVTQMGNDKSIKCEQNLGHDTMYWYKQDSKKFLKIMFSYNNKELIINETVPNRFSPKSPDKAHLNLHINSLELGDSAVYFCASSQGEAVDYGYTFGSGTRLTVV.

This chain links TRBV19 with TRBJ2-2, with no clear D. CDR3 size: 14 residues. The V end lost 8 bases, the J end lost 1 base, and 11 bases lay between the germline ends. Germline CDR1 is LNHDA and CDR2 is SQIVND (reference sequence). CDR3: CASARSGNTGELFF. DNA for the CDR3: TGTGCCAGTGCGAGGTCCGGGAACACCGGGGAGCTGTTTTTT.

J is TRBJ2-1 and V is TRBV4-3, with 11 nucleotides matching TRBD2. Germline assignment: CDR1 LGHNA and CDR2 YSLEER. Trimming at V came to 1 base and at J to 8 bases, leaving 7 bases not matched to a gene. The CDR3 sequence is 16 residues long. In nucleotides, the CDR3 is TGCGCCAGCAGCCAAGTGGTAGCGGGGGGGCCGGATGAGCAGTTCTTC. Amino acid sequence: CASSQVVAGGPDEQFF.

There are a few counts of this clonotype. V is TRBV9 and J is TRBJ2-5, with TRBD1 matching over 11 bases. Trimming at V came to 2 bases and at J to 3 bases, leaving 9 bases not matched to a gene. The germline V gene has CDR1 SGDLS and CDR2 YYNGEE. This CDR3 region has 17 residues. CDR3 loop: CASSVRGQGAGEETQYF. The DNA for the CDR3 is TGTGCCAGCAGCGTGAGAGGACAGGGGGCGGGGGAAGAGACCCAGTACTTC.

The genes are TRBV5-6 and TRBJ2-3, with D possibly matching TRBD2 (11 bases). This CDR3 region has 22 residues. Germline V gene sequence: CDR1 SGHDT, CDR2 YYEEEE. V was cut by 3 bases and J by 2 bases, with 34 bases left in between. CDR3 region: CASSSPRGQGTLLAGVTDTQYF. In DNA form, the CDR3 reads TGTGCCAGCAGCTCCCCCAGGGGACAGGGGACCCTACTAGCGGGGGTCACAGATACGCAGTATTTT.

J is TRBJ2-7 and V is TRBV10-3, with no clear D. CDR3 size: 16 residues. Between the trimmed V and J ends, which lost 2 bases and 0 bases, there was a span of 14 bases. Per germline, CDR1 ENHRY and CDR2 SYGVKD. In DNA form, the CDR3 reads TGTGCCATCAGTGAGGTGGTGTTGAACTGCTCCTACGAGCAGTACGTC. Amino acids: CAISEVVLNCSYEQYV.

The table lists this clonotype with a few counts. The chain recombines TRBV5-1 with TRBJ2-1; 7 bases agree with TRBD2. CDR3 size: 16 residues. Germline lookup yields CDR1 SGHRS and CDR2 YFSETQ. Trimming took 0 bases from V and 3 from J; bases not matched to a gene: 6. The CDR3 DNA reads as TGCGCCAGCAGCTTGGAGGCGGCGGGGGTCTACAATGAGCAGTTCTTC. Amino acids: CASSLEAAGVYNEQFF.

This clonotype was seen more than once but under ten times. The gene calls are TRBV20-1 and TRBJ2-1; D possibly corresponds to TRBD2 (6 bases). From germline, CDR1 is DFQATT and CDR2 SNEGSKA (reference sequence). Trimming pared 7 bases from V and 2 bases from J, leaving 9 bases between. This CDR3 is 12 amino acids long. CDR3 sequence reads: CSVGTPYNEQFF. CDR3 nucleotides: TGCAGTGTCGGGACTCCCTACAATGAGCAGTTCTTC.

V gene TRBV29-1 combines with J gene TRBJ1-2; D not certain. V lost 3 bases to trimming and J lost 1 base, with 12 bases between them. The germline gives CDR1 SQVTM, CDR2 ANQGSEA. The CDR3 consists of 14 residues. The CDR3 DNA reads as TGCAGCGTTGATCTGGCCGCCAGTAACTATGGCTACACCTTC. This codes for CSVDLAASNYGYTF. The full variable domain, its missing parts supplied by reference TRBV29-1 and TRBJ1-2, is SAVISQKPSRDICQRGTSLTIQCQVDSQVTMMFWYRQQPGQSLTLIATANQGSEATYESGFVIDKFPISRPNLTFSTLTVSNMSPEDSSIYLCSVDLAASNYGYTFGSGTRLTVV.

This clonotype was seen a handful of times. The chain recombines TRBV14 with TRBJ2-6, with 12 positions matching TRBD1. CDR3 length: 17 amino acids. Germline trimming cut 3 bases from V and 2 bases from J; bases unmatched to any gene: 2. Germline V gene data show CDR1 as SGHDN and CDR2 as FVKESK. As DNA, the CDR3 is TGTGCCAGCAGCCACCGGGACAGGGGGCCTGGGGCCAACGTCCTGACTTTC. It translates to CASSHRDRGPGANVLTF.

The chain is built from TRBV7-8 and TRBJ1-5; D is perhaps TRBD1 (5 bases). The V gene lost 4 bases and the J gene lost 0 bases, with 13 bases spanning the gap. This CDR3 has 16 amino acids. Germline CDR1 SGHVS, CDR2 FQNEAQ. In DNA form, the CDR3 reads TGTGCCAGCAGCTCTTTGGGCAGGGATAGCAATCAGCCCCAGCATTTT. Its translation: CASSSLGRDSNQPQHF.

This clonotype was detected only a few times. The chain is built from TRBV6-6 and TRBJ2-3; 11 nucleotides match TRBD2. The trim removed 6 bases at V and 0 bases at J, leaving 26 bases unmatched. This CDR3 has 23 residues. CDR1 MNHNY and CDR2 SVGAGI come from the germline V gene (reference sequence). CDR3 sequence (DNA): TGTGCCAGCAGACCAGACAGGCAGTGGCTAGCGGGGGGCAACATTACTAGCACAGATACGCAGTATTTT. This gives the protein CASRPDRQWLAGGNITSTDTQYF.

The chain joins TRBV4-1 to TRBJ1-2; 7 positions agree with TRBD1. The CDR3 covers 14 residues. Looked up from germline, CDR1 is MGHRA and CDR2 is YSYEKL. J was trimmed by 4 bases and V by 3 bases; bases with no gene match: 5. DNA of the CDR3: TGCGCCAGCAGCCAGCTGGGACAGCGCTATGGCTACACCTTC. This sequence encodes CASSQLGQRYGYTF.

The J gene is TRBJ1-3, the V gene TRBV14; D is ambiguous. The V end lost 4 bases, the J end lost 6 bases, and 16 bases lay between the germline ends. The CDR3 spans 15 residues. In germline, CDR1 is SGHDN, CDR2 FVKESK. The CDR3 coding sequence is TGTGCCAGCAGCCGGTCGGACCTCTATGAAAACACCATATATTTT. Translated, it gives CASSRSDLYENTIYF.

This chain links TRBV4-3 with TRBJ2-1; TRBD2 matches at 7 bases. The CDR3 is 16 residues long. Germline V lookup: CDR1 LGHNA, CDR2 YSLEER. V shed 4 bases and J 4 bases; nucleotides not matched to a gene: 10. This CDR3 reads CASSPSGASGYNEQFF. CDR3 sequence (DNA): TGCGCCAGCAGCCCCTCTGGGGCTAGCGGATACAATGAGCAGTTCTTC.

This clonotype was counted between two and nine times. The CDR3 loop is CASSYSSGTVNSPLHF. The CDR3 nucleotides read TGTGCCAGCAGTTACTCCTCTGGGACAGTTAATTCACCCCTCCACTTT. V is TRBV6-5 and J is TRBJ1-6; 7 bases map to TRBD1. Trimming took 0 bases from V and 6 from J; bases not matched to a gene: 5. The V gene's germline CDR1 is MNHEY and CDR2 SVGAGI. CDR3 length equals 16 residues.

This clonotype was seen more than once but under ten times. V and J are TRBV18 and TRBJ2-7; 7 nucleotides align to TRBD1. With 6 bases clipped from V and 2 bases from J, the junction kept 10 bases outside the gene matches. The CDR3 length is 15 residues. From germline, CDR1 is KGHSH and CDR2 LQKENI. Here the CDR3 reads CASSPVGQVTYEQYF. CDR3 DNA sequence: TGTGCCAGCTCCCCTGTCGGACAGGTAACCTACGAGCAGTACTTC.

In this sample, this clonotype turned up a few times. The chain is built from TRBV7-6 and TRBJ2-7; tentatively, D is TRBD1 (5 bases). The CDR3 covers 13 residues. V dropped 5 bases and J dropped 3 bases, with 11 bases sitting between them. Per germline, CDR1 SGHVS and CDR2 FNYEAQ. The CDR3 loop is CASSPGYRYEQYV. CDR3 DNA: TGTGCCAGCAGCCCAGGGTACCGCTACGAGCAGTACGTC.

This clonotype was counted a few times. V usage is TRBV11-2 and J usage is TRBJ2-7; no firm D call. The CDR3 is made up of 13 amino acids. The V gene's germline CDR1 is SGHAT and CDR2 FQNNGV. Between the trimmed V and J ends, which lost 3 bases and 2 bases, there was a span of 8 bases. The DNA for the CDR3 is TGTGCCAGCAGCTTCGAACGGACCTACGAGCAGTACGTC. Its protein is CASSFERTYEQYV.

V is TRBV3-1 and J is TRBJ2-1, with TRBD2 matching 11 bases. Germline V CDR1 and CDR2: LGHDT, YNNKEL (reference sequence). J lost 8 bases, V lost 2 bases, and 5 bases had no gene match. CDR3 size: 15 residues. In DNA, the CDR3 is TGTGCCAGCAGCCAAAGTAGCGGGGGGGCCTATGAGCAGTTCTTC. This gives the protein CASSQSSGGAYEQFF.

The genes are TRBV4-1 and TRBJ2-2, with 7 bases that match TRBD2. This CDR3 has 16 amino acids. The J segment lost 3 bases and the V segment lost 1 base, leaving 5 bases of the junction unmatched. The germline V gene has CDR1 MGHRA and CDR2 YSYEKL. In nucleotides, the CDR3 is TGCGCCAGCAGCCAAGGCGGGGACTACTACACCGGGGAGCTGTTTTTT. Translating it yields CASSQGGDYYTGELFF.

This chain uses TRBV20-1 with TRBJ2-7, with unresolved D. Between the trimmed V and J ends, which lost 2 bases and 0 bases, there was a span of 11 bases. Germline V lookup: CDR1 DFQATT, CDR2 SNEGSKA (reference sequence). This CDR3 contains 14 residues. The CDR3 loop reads CSARSVSSSYEQYF. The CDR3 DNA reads TGCAGTGCTAGATCGGTCAGCAGCTCCTACGAGCAGTACTTC.

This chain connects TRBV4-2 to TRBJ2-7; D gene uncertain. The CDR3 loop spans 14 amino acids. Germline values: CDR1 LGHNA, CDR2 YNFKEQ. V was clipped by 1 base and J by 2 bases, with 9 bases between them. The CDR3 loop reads CASSQGAGPYEQYF. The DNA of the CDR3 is TGTGCCAGCAGCCAAGGGGCCGGACCCTACGAGCAGTACTTC.

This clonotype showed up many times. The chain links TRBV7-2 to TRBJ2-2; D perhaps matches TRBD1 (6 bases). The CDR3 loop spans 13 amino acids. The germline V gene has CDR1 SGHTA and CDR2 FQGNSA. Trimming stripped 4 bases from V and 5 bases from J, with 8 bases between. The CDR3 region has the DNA TGTGCCAGCAGCTCCCAGGGGACCGGGGAGCTGTTTTTT. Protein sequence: CASSSQGTGELFF.

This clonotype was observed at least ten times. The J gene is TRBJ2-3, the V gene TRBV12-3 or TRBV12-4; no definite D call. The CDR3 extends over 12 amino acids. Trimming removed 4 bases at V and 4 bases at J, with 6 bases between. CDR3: CASSSRADTQYF. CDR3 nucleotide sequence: TGTGCCAGCAGTTCACGGGCAGATACGCAGTATTTT.